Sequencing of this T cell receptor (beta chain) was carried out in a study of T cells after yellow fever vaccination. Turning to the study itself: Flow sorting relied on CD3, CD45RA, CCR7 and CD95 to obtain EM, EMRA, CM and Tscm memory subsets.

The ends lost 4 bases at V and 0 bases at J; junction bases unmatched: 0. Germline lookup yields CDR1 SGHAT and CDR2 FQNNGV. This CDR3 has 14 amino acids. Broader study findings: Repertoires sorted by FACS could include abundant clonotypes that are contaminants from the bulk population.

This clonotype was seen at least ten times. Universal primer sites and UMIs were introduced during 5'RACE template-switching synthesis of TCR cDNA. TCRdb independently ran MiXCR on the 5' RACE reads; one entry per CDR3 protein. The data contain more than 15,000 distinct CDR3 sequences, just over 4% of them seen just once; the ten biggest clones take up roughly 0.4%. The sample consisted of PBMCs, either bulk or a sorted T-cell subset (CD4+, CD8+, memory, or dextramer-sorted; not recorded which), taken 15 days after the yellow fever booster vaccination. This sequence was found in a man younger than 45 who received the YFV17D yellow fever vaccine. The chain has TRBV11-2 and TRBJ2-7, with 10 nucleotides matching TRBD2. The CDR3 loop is CASSSSGSSYEQYF. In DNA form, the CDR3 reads TGTGCCAGCAGCTCTAGCGGGAGCTCCTACGAGCAGTACTTC.